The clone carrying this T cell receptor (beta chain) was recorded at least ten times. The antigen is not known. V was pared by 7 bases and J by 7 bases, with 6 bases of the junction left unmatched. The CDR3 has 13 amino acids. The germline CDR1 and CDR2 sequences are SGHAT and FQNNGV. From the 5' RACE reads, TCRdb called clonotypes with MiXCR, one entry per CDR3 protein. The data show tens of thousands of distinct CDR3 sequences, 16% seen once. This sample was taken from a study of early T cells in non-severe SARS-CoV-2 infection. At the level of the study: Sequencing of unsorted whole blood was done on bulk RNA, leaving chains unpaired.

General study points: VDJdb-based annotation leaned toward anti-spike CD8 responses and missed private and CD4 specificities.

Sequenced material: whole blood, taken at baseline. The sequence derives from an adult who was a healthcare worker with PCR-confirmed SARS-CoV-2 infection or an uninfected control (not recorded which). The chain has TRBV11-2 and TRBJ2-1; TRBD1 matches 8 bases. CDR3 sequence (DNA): TGTGCCAGCACACAGGGGGTAATGAATGAGCAGTTCTTC. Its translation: CASTQGVMNEQFF.